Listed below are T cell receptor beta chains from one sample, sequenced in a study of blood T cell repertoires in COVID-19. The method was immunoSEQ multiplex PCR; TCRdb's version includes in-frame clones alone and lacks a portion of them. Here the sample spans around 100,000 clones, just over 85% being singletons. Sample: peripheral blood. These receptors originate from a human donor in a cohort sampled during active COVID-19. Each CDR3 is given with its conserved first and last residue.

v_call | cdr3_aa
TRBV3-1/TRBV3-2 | CASSQVSRHSYEQYF
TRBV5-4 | CASSRGRGAQETQYF
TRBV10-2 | CASIGTEKRNTEAFF
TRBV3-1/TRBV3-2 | CASSQGSGYGYTF
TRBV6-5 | CASSYRQSSGNTIYF
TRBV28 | CASRQGGYTF
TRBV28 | CASGSSYEQYF
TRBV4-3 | CASSQERGGSKGEQYF
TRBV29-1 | CSVGLQGVHEQYF
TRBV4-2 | CASSQDSGGGEKLFF
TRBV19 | CASSPSSPDGGYEQYF
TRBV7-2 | CASSSLPPTGKIDEQYF
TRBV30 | CAWSSGLRNNSPLHF